These 29 T cell receptor beta chains originate from one sample sequenced in a study of CD8+CD57+ T cells in acquired aplastic anemia. Sequencing involved patients with CD8+CD57+ cell expansion previously shown by flow cytometry. Profiles of TCR beta VDJ and CDR3 were generated from a genomic DNA template. A single record per CDR3 protein comes from TCRdb applying MiXCR to the reads. The table has 160,000 or so distinct CDR3 sequences, more than 45% seen once. The specimen was sorted CD4+, CD8+, or CD8+CD57+ T cells (not recorded which) from PBMCs. These TCRs come from a human donor with aplastic anemia.

This chain uses TRBV5-4 with TRBJ2-7; 10 bases agree with TRBD1. Germline assignment: CDR1 SGHNT and CDR2 YYREEE (reference sequence). After removal of 2 bases from V and 6 bases from J, the junction contained 8 bases not matched to a gene. This CDR3 spans 15 amino acids. CDR3 nucleotide sequence: TGTGCCAGCAGCTTAGGACGGGACAGGGGACGCGAGCAGTACTTC. Its protein product is CASSLGRDRGREQYF. The full variable domain, rest sourced from reference TRBV5-4 and TRBJ2-7, is ETGVTQSPTHLIKTRGQQVTLRCSSQSGHNTVSWYQQALGQGPQFIFQYYREEENGRGNFPPRFSGLQFPNYSSELNVNALELDDSALYLCASSLGRDRGREQYFGPGTRLTVT.

This clonotype came up many times. The chain couples TRBV3-1 to TRBJ2-5; TRBD1 matches 9 bases. The CDR3 length is 15 residues. Germline V gene data show CDR1 as LGHDT and CDR2 as YNNKEL (reference sequence). With V trimmed by 1 base and J by 4 bases, 4 bases remained unmatched. The CDR3 region has the DNA TGTGCCAGCAGCCAAGGGGACAGGGCGAGAGAGACCCAGTACTTC. Translation: CASSQGDRARETQYF.

As DNA, the CDR3 is TGTGCCAGCAGACTTGGGTTCGGGAGGGGGCTGGAAGAGCAGTACTTC. Translating it yields CASRLGFGRGLEEQYF. The chain is built from TRBV5-5 and TRBJ2-7; maybe TRBD2 (8 bases). Germline CDR1 reads SGHKS; CDR2 reads YYEKEE (reference sequence). Trimming cost V 5 bases and J 7 bases, with 25 bases left between them. The CDR3 is 16 residues long.

This clonotype is a singleton in its sample. This sequence may be a read error, since a much larger clone differs from it by one base. V gene TRBV24-1 combines with J gene TRBJ1-5; 8 nucleotides align to TRBD1. Trimming at V came to 7 bases and at J to 2 bases, leaving 3 bases not matched to a gene. This CDR3 is built from 14 residues. From germline, CDR1 is KGHDR and CDR2 SFDVKD. CDR3 nucleotides: TGTGCCACCAGGGTGACAGGGGGCAATCAGCCCCAGCATTTT. Translated: CATRVTGGNQPQHF.

This clonotype was seen ten or more times. The chain uses TRBV11-2 and TRBJ1-4; 10 nucleotides line up with TRBD1. This CDR3 is 16 amino acids long. CDR1 and CDR2 (germline): SGHAT, FQNNGV. Trimming took 4 bases from V and 8 from J; bases not matched to a gene: 10. The CDR3 loop reads CASSSIDRGRREKLFF. The CDR3 region has the DNA TGTGCCAGCAGCTCAATCGACAGGGGGCGCAGGGAAAAACTGTTTTTT.

This clonotype was detected ten times or more. The chain carries TRBV6-1 and TRBJ1-1, with 9 bases lining up with TRBD1. The trim removed 4 bases at V and 3 bases at J, leaving 3 bases unmatched. Germline values: CDR1 MNHNS, CDR2 SASEGT. The CDR3 spans 14 residues. The CDR3 sequence is CASSADRGDTEAFF. Written as DNA, the CDR3 is TGTGCCAGCAGTGCAGACAGGGGGGACACTGAAGCTTTCTTT.

Points on this clonotype: This may stem from a read error, because a much larger clone lies one nucleotide away. As the CDR3 is not closed by the conserved phenylalanine or tryptophan, this likely results from a read error. The rearrangement links TRBV5-1 to TRBJ2-5; 9 bases line up with TRBD2. CDR1 is SGHRS, CDR2 YFSETQ, per germline. V was clipped by 0 bases and J by 1 base; unmatched bases: 4. This CDR3 has 16 residues. CDR3 protein: CASSLGAGGIQETQYL. CDR3 DNA: TGCGCCAGCAGCTTGGGCGCGGGGGGGATCCAAGAGACCCAGTACCTC.

A word on this clonotype: One end of the junction is discordant with germline, which a read error may explain. This chain uses TRBV6-1 with TRBJ1-1; the D gene is possibly TRBD1 (5 bases). From germline, CDR1 is MNHNS and CDR2 SASEGT. CDR3 length equals 13 residues. CDR3 in amino acids: CASSGGMNTGAFF. The CDR3 DNA reads as TGTGCCAGCAGTGGGGGCATGAACACTGGAGCTTTCTTT.

The V call is TRBV2, the J call TRBJ1-2; 7 nucleotides match TRBD1. Germline CDR1 reads SNHLY; CDR2 reads FYNNEI. V dropped 5 bases and J dropped 4; count of bases not matched to a gene: 10. The CDR3 spans 15 residues. In DNA form, the CDR3 reads TGTGCCAGCAGTTACGGCCCGGGACAGACCTATGGCTACACCTTC. This sequence encodes CASSYGPGQTYGYTF.

This clonotype was seen at least ten times. The chain combines TRBV5-1 with TRBJ1-5, with D possibly TRBD1 on 6 matching bases. The ends were cut back, 0 bases at V and 6 bases at J, with 13 bases in the middle. Germline CDR1 and CDR2: SGHRS and YFSETQ. The CDR3 has 15 residues. The CDR3: CASSLATGLGQPQHF. The CDR3 bases are TGCGCCAGCAGCTTGGCAACAGGGTTGGGTCAGCCCCAGCATTTT.

This clonotype appeared many times. The J gene is TRBJ1-2, the V gene TRBV6-1, with no clear D. The CDR3 is 13 residues long. The V gene lost 2 bases and the J gene lost 8 bases, with 12 bases spanning the gap. CDR1 and CDR2 from the germline V gene are MNHNS and SASEGT. CDR3 region: CASSESRTLGYTF. The CDR3 region has the DNA TGTGCCAGCAGTGAATCCAGGACGTTAGGCTACACCTTC.

Of note for this clonotype: Since a much larger clone is just one base distant, this may be a read error. The V gene is TRBV24-1, the J gene TRBJ1-2, with unresolved D. With 6 bases removed from V and 8 bases from J, the gap between germline ends came to 9 bases. CDR3 length equals 11 residues. Looked up from germline, CDR1 is KGHDR and CDR2 is SFDVKD. CDR3 bases: TGTGCCACCAGTATGGTATACGGCTACACCTTC. Its protein product is CATSMVYGYTF.

The chain combines TRBV6-1 with TRBJ1-2, with TRBD1 matching 7 bases. The CDR3 loop spans 14 amino acids. Unmatched junction bases numbered 5, after V lost 6 bases and J lost 1 base. Per the germline V gene, CDR1 is MNHNS and CDR2 is SASEGT. CDR3 residues: CASRRQGLNYGYTF. As DNA, the CDR3 is TGTGCCAGCAGAAGACAGGGACTTAACTATGGCTACACCTTC.

This clonotype was counted ten times or more. The V and J genes are TRBV7-2 and TRBJ1-1; no definite D call. The CDR3 has 13 residues. The germline gives CDR1 SGHTA, CDR2 FQGNSA. V was pared by 1 base and J by 3 bases, with 6 bases between. The CDR3 loop is CASSLVRDTEAFF. The CDR3 DNA sequence: TGTGCCAGCAGCTTAGTTCGTGACACTGAAGCTTTCTTT.

The chain carries TRBV2 and TRBJ2-1; 10 bases map to TRBD2. The CDR3 sequence is 15 residues long. CDR1 SNHLY and CDR2 FYNNEI come from the germline V gene. Unmatched junction bases numbered 3, after V lost 3 bases and J lost 4 bases. The CDR3 is CASSEISGGYNEQFF. The CDR3 DNA sequence: TGTGCCAGCAGTGAGATTAGCGGGGGGTACAATGAGCAGTTCTTC.

This chain links TRBV10-3 with TRBJ2-7; tentatively, D is TRBD1 (6 bases). Germline V gene lookup returns CDR1 ENHRY and CDR2 SYGVKD. V lost 10 bases and J lost 2, with 12 bases in between. The length of the CDR3 is 12 residues. The CDR3 DNA follows: TGTGCCACCCAACAGGGAACCTACGAGCAGTACTTC. Amino acid sequence: CATQQGTYEQYF.

This clonotype has more than one count but fewer than ten. A read error may account for a junction end that differs from germline. The rearrangement links TRBV18 to TRBJ2-6; 7 positions match TRBD1. Germline V lookup: CDR1 KGHSH, CDR2 LQKENI. The CDR3 runs to 18 residues. CDR3 residues: CASSPPGQAISGANVLTF. CDR3 nucleotides: TGTGCCAGCTCGCCACCCGGACAGGCGATCTCTGGGGCCAACGTCCTGACTTTC.

The chain carries TRBV15 and TRBJ2-1, with 11 bases that match TRBD2. Germline assignment: CDR1 LNHNV and CDR2 YYDKDF (reference sequence). The ends lost 6 bases at V and 7 bases at J; junction bases unmatched: 8. The CDR3 contains 15 residues. CDR3: CATRNRLAGGNEQFF. CDR3 bases: TGTGCCACCAGGAATAGGCTAGCGGGGGGTAATGAGCAGTTCTTC.

The chain carries TRBV29-1 and TRBJ1-2; TRBD1 might be the D (5 bases). Germline V CDR1 and CDR2: SQVTM, ANQGSEA. The V end lost 3 bases, the J end lost 8 bases, and 10 bases lay between the germline ends. The CDR3 is 11 amino acids. In nucleotides, the CDR3 is TGCAGCGTTGATGGGAGGGGAGGCTACACCTTC. Translation: CSVDGRGGYTF.

This clonotype was counted ten times or more. V is TRBV20-1 and J is TRBJ2-3; the match to TRBD2 covers 7 bases. The CDR3 runs to 15 residues. Germline CDR1 and CDR2: DFQATT and SNEGSKA (reference sequence). Trimming at V came to 3 bases and at J to 8 bases, leaving 14 bases not matched to a gene. CDR3 residues: CSASPLAAVGFTQYF. CDR3 bases: TGCAGTGCTAGTCCCCTAGCGGCTGTAGGTTTTACGCAGTATTTT.

The chain carries TRBV7-8 and TRBJ1-3, with D tentatively TRBD1 (6 bases). There are 15 residues in the CDR3. With 5 bases removed from V and 10 bases from J, the gap between germline ends came to 21 bases. In germline, CDR1 is SGHVS, CDR2 FQNEAQ. The CDR3 spells CASSLTDSQSVTIYF. For the CDR3, the DNA is TGTGCCAGCAGCCTGACGGACAGCCAGTCGGTGACCATATATTTT.

The V call is TRBV2, the J call TRBJ1-6; no clear D. V lost 5 bases to trimming and J lost 5 bases, with 10 bases between them. This CDR3 has 14 residues. The V gene's germline CDR1 is SNHLY and CDR2 FYNNEI. The CDR3 bases are TGTGCCAGCAGTTCTGCGGCAGATAATTCACCCCTCCACTTT. This sequence encodes CASSSAADNSPLHF.

Points on this clonotype: The conserved phenylalanine or tryptophan is not found at the CDR3 terminus, so this likely reflects a read error. The limits of the CDR3 on the DNA are not certain, so only TCRdb's listed CDR3 is given. The chain links TRBV20-1 to TRBJ2-5; the table's D call, TRBD1, has no DNA check behind it. The length of the CDR3 is 9 amino acids, counting both ends. CDR1 is DFQATT and CDR2 is SNEGSKA in the germline V gene (reference sequence). The CDR3: CSARPGTGI.

This clonotype was observed at least ten times. The chain combines TRBV7-2 with TRBJ2-5; 9 positions agree with TRBD1. The CDR3 has 15 residues. CDR1 is SGHTA and CDR2 is FQGNSA in the germline V gene. J gave up 4 bases and V 1 base, and 4 bases lay outside the gene matches. The CDR3 protein is CASSLGDRDLETQYF. In DNA form, the CDR3 reads TGTGCCAGCAGCTTAGGGGACAGGGACTTAGAGACCCAGTACTTC.

The rearrangement links TRBV20-1 to TRBJ2-3, with 11 bases aligning to TRBD2. The CDR3 spans 16 residues. Trimming cost V 2 bases and J 5 bases; bases outside gene matches: 9. Germline CDR1 is DFQATT and CDR2 is SNEGSKA (reference sequence). The CDR3 DNA reads as TGCAGTGCTAGATCGGTAGCGGGGGGGCACCAAGATACGCAGTATTTT. Translation: CSARSVAGGHQDTQYF.

Comment on this clonotype: The junction and the germline gene differ at one end; a read error may be behind it. CDR3 sequence (DNA): TGCAGTGCATCGCCGGGACAGGCCGTAACTAATGAAAAACTGCTTTTT. Translating it yields CSASPGQAVTNEKLLF. The chain couples TRBV20-1 to TRBJ1-4, with TRBD1 matching 8 bases. The CDR3 loop spans 16 amino acids. Germline V gene data show CDR1 as DFQATT and CDR2 as SNEGSKA (reference sequence).

The chain is built from TRBV9 and TRBJ2-7, with 12 bases that match TRBD1. J lost 9 bases, V lost 0 bases, and 7 bases had no gene match. Germline V gene lookup returns CDR1 SGDLS and CDR2 YYNGEE. The length of the CDR3 is 15 residues. CDR3 in amino acids: CASSVAGTGGSGQYF. The CDR3 coding sequence is TGTGCCAGCAGCGTAGCCGGGACAGGGGGCTCCGGGCAGTACTTC.

The V and J genes are TRBV15 and TRBJ2-7; no reliable D call. V was cut by 4 bases and J by 3 bases, with 10 bases left in between. Per germline, CDR1 LNHNV and CDR2 YYDKDF (reference sequence). The CDR3 is 13 amino acids. The CDR3 region is CATSKSSFYEQYF. CDR3 DNA sequence: TGTGCCACCAGCAAATCCAGCTTCTACGAGCAGTACTTC. The whole variable domain, remainder taken from reference TRBV15 and TRBJ2-7, is DAMVIQNPRYQVTQFGKPVTLSCSQTLNHNVMYWYQQKSSQAPKLLFHYYDKDFNNEADTPDNFQSRRPNTSFCFLDIRSPGLGDTAMYLCATSKSSFYEQYFGPGTRLTVT.

This clonotype was recorded at least ten times. This sequence joins TRBV20-1 and TRBJ1-2; a possible D gene is TRBD1 (6 bases). Germline V CDR1 and CDR2: DFQATT, SNEGSKA (reference sequence). V was trimmed by 1 base and J by 6 bases, leaving 15 bases between them. The CDR3 covers 14 residues. This CDR3 is CSARAQGYEHGYTF. In nucleotides, the CDR3 is TGCAGTGCTAGAGCTCAGGGGTATGAACATGGCTACACCTTC.